Listed below are T cell receptor beta chains from one sample, sequenced in a study of shared clonotypes between healthy human individuals. Assay: immunoSEQ multiplex PCR; the TCRdb copy retains only in-frame clones and omits some. The sample carries over 2,000,000 clones, roughly 95% recorded once. Sequenced input: naive CD8+ T cells from PBMCs. Receptors originate from a young man in good health. Some clones in this sample may be carry-over from other donors' samples. CDR3s include the opening cysteine and the closing phenylalanine or tryptophan. The D gene is left open where the match is weak. Rows may omit the clone size; those that give it use once, few, many or a size class.

v_gene	abundance	j_gene	d_gene	CDR3aa	CDR3nt
TRBV19	.	TRBJ2-7	.	CASSWTATYEQYF	TGTGCCAGTAGCTGGACAGCCACCTACGAGCAGTACTTC
TRBV9	.	TRBJ1-2	.	CASSGGGSGINGYTF	TGTGCCAGCAGCGGGGGCGGATCGGGTATCAATGGCTACACCTTC
TRBV2	.	TRBJ2-7	.	CASSEAGDSYPYEQYF	TGTGCCAGCAGTGAAGCGGGGGACTCCTACCCCTACGAGCAGTACTTC
TRBV10-3	few	TRBJ1-1	.	CAVRANTEAFF	TGTGCCGTCCGGGCGAACACTGAAGCTTTCTTT
TRBV15	.	TRBJ2-2	.	CATSRDHRRGGPTGELFF	TGTGCCACCAGCAGAGATCATCGAAGGGGGGGCCCCACCGGGGAGCTGTTTTTT
TRBV29-1	.	TRBJ1-1	.	CSVRRAAEAFF	TGCAGCGTGCGAAGGGCCGCTGAAGCTTTCTTT
TRBV2	.	TRBJ2-7	TRBD1	CASGTGINYEQYF	TGTGCCAGCGGGACAGGGATTAACTACGAGCAGTACTTC
TRBV27	.	TRBJ2-1	TRBD1	CASSSPGTGLNEQFF	TGTGCCAGCAGTTCACCAGGGACAGGGCTTAATGAGCAGTTCTTC
TRBV9	.	TRBJ1-1	.	CASSENPRVEAFF	TGTGCCAGCAGCGAGAATCCTCGGGTTGAAGCTTTCTTT
TRBV5-6	.	TRBJ1-5	.	CASSLGGANQPQHF	TGTGCCAGCAGCTTGGGAGGAGCCAATCAGCCCCAGCATTTT
TRBV29-1	.	TRBJ1-5	.	CSVEEGVGQPQHF	TGCAGCGTTGAAGAAGGGGTCGGGCAGCCCCAGCATTTT
TRBV6-5	.	TRBJ2-4	.	CASSYSTSKEDIQYF	TGTGCCAGCAGTTACTCGACCAGTAAAGAGGACATTCAGTACTTC
TRBV15	.	TRBJ2-1	TRBD2	CATGRGRGHNEQFF	TGTGCCACGGGCCGCGGGAGGGGACACAATGAGCAGTTCTTC
TRBV29-1	.	TRBJ1-1	.	CSVHGDTTGTEAFF	TGCAGCGTTCATGGGGACACAACGGGGACTGAAGCTTTCTTT
TRBV7-9	.	TRBJ2-3	.	CASSLVGSGTDTQYF	TGTGCCAGCAGCTTAGTCGGGAGTGGCACAGATACGCAGTATTTT
TRBV4-3	.	TRBJ2-1	.	CASSQDPPGSSYNEQFF	TGCGCCAGCAGCCAAGATCCCCCAGGGAGCTCCTACAATGAGCAGTTCTTC
TRBV2	.	TRBJ1-2	TRBD1	CASSEAVGTGDGDYTF	TGTGCCAGCAGTGAAGCTGTCGGGACAGGGGATGGGGACTACACCTTC
TRBV29-1	.	TRBJ2-7	.	CSVEGYGLNGDEQYF	TGCAGCGTTGAAGGTTATGGTCTTAATGGCGACGAGCAGTACTTC
TRBV14	few	TRBJ1-1	.	CASSQLGRGNTEAFF	TGTGCCAGCAGCCAGTTGGGACGGGGGAACACTGAAGCTTTCTTT
TRBV5-5	.	TRBJ2-5	TRBD2	CASSNGLAGTETQYF	TGTGCCAGCAGCAACGGACTAGCGGGAACAGAGACCCAGTACTTC
TRBV16	.	TRBJ2-7	.	CASSPPRAERGYEQYF	TGTGCCAGCAGCCCGCCTCGGGCCGAAAGAGGCTACGAGCAGTACTTC
TRBV7-9	few	TRBJ1-1	.	CASSPRVGANTEAFF	TGTGCCAGCAGCCCAAGAGTAGGGGCGAACACTGAAGCTTTCTTT
TRBV27	once	TRBJ2-7	TRBD2	CASSLLYGGGRSYEQYF	TGTGCCAGCAGTTTATTATATGGAGGCGGGAGATCCTACGAGCAGTACTTC
TRBV28	.	TRBJ2-7	.	CASAQTGSSYEQYF	TGTGCCAGCGCTCAAACTGGAAGCTCCTACGAGCAGTACTTC
TRBV6-5	.	TRBJ1-2	.	CASSLDSYGYTF	TGTGCCAGCAGTCTCGACAGTTATGGCTACACCTTC
TRBV9	.	TRBJ2-1	TRBD2	CASSTLTSGRAPSYNEQFF	TGTGCCAGCAGCACCCTCACTAGCGGGAGGGCCCCTTCCTACAATGAGCAGTTCTTC
TRBV6-6	.	TRBJ1-5	TRBD1	CASRALGQFNQPQHF	TGTGCCAGCAGAGCCTTGGGACAGTTCAATCAGCCCCAGCATTTT
TRBV7-3	.	TRBJ2-3	TRBD2	CASSLNPGREGTDTQYF	TGTGCCAGCAGCTTAAACCCTGGGCGGGAGGGCACAGATACGCAGTATTTT
TRBV7-9	.	TRBJ2-5	.	CASSLGTYQETQYF	TGTGCCAGCAGCTTAGGTACATACCAAGAGACCCAGTACTTC
TRBV9	.	TRBJ2-2	TRBD1	CASRPQGANTGELFF	TGTGCCAGCAGACCCCAGGGGGCGAACACCGGGGAGCTGTTTTTT
TRBV19	.	TRBJ2-7	TRBD2	CARIPQRAGNPYEQYF	TGTGCCAGGATCCCTCAAAGAGCGGGGAACCCCTACGAGCAGTACTTC
TRBV7-3	.	TRBJ2-1	TRBD1	CASSLETGFLNEQFF	TGTGCCAGCAGCTTAGAGACAGGGTTTTTGAATGAGCAGTTCTTC
TRBV4-1	.	TRBJ2-7	.	CASSPGVASEQYF	TGCGCCAGCAGCCCCGGGGTAGCGAGCGAGCAGTACTTC
TRBV11-2	.	TRBJ2-5	.	CASSNVRGETQYF	TGTGCCAGCTCGAACGTTCGGGGGGAGACCCAGTACTTC
TRBV4-3	.	TRBJ2-5	.	CASSQDLLRGYGSQETQYF	TGCGCCAGCAGCCAAGATTTACTCCGCGGCTATGGCAGCCAAGAGACCCAGTACTTC
TRBV11-2	once	TRBJ2-7	.	CASSLGTGPYEQYF	TGTGCCAGCAGCCTAGGGACCGGCCCCTACGAGCAGTACTTC
TRBV30	.	TRBJ1-2	TRBD1	CAYYGTGVFGYTF	TGTGCCTACTACGGGACAGGGGTTTTTGGCTACACCTTC
TRBV7-9	.	TRBJ2-1	TRBD2	CASRTLAGGYNEQFF	TGTGCCAGCAGAACACTAGCGGGAGGGTACAATGAGCAGTTCTTC
TRBV4-1	.	TRBJ2-5	TRBD1	CASSPTGVQETQYF	TGCGCCAGCAGCCCGACAGGGGTCCAAGAGACCCAGTACTTC
TRBV11-2	.	TRBJ2-2	.	CASSSRHTGELFF	TGTGCCAGCAGCTCCCGGCACACCGGGGAGCTGTTTTTT
TRBV9	.	TRBJ2-3	TRBD2	CASSEARGGRTDTQYF	TGTGCCAGCAGCGAGGCGAGGGGAGGGCGCACAGATACGCAGTATTTT
TRBV6-5	.	TRBJ2-2	.	CASSYSPANTGELFF	TGTGCCAGCAGTTACTCCCCAGCGAACACCGGGGAGCTGTTTTTT
TRBV11-1	.	TRBJ1-1	.	CASSSGGGQRRTEAFF	TGTGCCAGCAGCTCCGGCGGGGGGCAGCGTCGGACTGAAGCTTTCTTT
TRBV9	.	TRBJ2-3	.	CASSVAKPLGLLEADTQYF	TGTGCCAGCAGCGTCGCGAAACCCCTCGGGCTACTAGAAGCAGATACGCAGTATTTT
TRBV27	.	TRBJ2-1	.	CASSLSRRNEQFF	TGTGCCAGCAGTTTATCACGGCGGAATGAGCAGTTCTTC
TRBV19	.	TRBJ1-1	.	CASTIIGIGANTEAFF	TGTGCCAGTACCATTATCGGGATCGGGGCGAACACTGAAGCTTTCTTT
TRBV9	.	TRBJ2-7	TRBD2	CASSPQSGSSNEQYF	TGTGCCAGCAGCCCTCAAAGCGGGAGCTCAAACGAGCAGTACTTC
TRBV6-1	.	TRBJ2-7	.	CASLTWGSSYEQYF	TGTGCCAGCCTCACTTGGGGGAGCTCCTACGAGCAGTACTTC
TRBV4-2	.	TRBJ2-1	.	CASSPGGSYNEQFF	TGTGCCAGCAGCCCCGGAGGCTCCTACAATGAGCAGTTCTTC
TRBV7-8	.	TRBJ2-1	.	CASSLGPHSYNEQFF	TGTGCCAGCAGCTTAGGTCCCCACTCCTACAATGAGCAGTTCTTC
TRBV27	.	TRBJ2-3	TRBD2	CASLSGGGRTDTQYF	TGTGCCAGCCTCTCGGGGGGAGGACGCACAGATACGCAGTATTTT
TRBV9	.	TRBJ2-1	.	CASESSYNEQFF	TGTGCCAGCGAGAGCTCCTACAATGAGCAGTTCTTC
TRBV2	.	TRBJ2-3	.	CASRGSSTDTQYF	TGTGCCAGCAGGGGCAGTAGCACAGATACGCAGTATTTT